The following is a T cell receptor beta chain sequence with its context. What it binds is not known. PCR involved 60 Vbeta and 13 Jbeta primers. TCRdb's table, derived via immunoSEQ multiplex PCR, lists solely in-frame clones and lacks some. The data contain around 190,000 clones, roughly 87% of them singletons. The data are from a study of cytomegalovirus exposure and HLA in healthy donors. The CDR3 covers 16 residues. Trimming took 1 base from V and 1 from J, leaving 11 bases between them. Germline V lookup: CDR1 SGHDT, CDR2 YYEEEE. Study results and limitations: TCR beta V segments were, for the most part, productive about 87% or about 30% of the time in an earlier analysis. Most TCR sequences were rare, but some public TCRs occurred in many donors. Sequencing depth roughly uniform across donors was assumed in presence/absence analyses. Reports showed the classifier diagnosing cytomegalovirus status with high specificity and sensitivity.

V is TRBV5-6 and J is TRBJ2-2, with TRBD1 as a possible D gene (6 bases). The sequence derives from a woman between 50 and 59 years old in good health and CMV-seronegative. The sequenced sample consisted of PBMCs. The CDR3 sequence is CASSLPPGQNTGELFF. Here the CDR3 DNA reads TGTGCCAGCAGCTTGCCCCCGGGACAGAACACCGGGGAGCTGTTTTTT. Drawing the rest from reference TRBV5-6 and TRBJ2-2, the complete variable domain is DAGVTQSPTHLIKTRGQQVTLRCSPKSGHDTVSWYQQALGQGPQFIFQYYEEEERQRGNFPDRFSGHQFPNYSSELNVNALLLGDSALYLCASSLPPGQNTGELFFGEGSRLTVL.